This entry describes one TCR beta chain. Within its sample, this clonotype is medium-sized (0.01 to 0.1%). This receptor's antigen is unknown. The record has no base qualities; no much larger clone is one base away. The sample belongs to a study of immune reconstitution after stem cell transplant in scleroderma (dated by TCRdb to about 2017). Receptors were amplified or captured by RT-PCR. The instrument was an Illumina MiSeq. Starting from the raw public reads, TCRdb applied fastp trimming at Q25, assembled clones with MiXCR and retained in-frame beta chains. Merged by CDR3 protein, the rows form single entries marked with the most common genes and DNA. The sample contains approximately 5,000 distinct CDR3 sequences, 8.5% of them found a single time. The top ten clones comprise roughly 4.2% of the sample. Reading from cysteine to phenylalanine, the CDR3 counts 12 amino acids. Here the CDR3 DNA is all that survives: 36 bases in frame from base 1. The germline V gene (reference sequence) supplies CDR1 DFQATT and CDR2 SNEGSKA. Relative to germline, V is missing 7 bases and J is missing 4 bases, with 3 bases of the junction outside any gene match.

Sample collection was performed before or after autologous hematopoietic stem cell transplantation (not recorded which). The clonotype comes from a male donor with systemic sclerosis. This sequence uses TRBV20-1 and TRBJ1-1, with 10 bases in between that match TRBD1. The CDR3 protein: CSGTGGRTEAFF. In nucleotides, the sequence is TGCAGTGGGACAGGGGGACGCACTGAAGCTTTCTTT.